What follows are 30 T cell receptor beta chains derived from one specimen sequenced in a study of metastatic and nonmetastatic thyroid tumors. Each patient came to thyroid surgery without any prior treatment (of any kind). TCRdb reanalyzed the PCR reads with MiXCR. The table lists about 15,000 clones, about 25% of them singletons, with approximately 9.9% in the top ten. Sequencing was carried out using tumor tissue. The source is a female donor with papillary thyroid cancer or a benign thyroid nodule (not recorded which). Some clones in this sample may be carry-over from other donors' samples.

With respect to this clone: The junction differs from germline at one of its ends, possibly a read error. The chain is built from TRBV20-1 and TRBJ2-7; TRBD2 is a possible D gene (7 bases). The V gene's germline CDR1 is DFQATT and CDR2 SNEGSKA (reference sequence). CDR3 size: 12 residues. CDR3 protein: CSSKRGGADQCF. Written as DNA, the CDR3 is TGCAGCTCTAAGAGAGGGGGGGCCGATCAGTGCTTC.

The rearrangement links TRBV27 to TRBJ1-6; TRBD1 matches 7 bases. Per the germline V gene, CDR1 is MNHEY and CDR2 is SMNVEV (reference sequence). V lost 5 bases and J lost 0; bases outside the gene matches: 7. The CDR3 runs to 17 residues. As DNA, the CDR3 is TGTGCCAGCAGTCGCGACAGGGCTAGCTCCTATAATTCACCCCTCCACTTT. It yields the protein CASSRDRASSYNSPLHF.

This clone is labeled as medium-sized. This sequence joins TRBV30 and TRBJ2-7; D is tentatively TRBD1 or TRBD2 (5 bases each). Per the germline V gene, CDR1 is GTSNPN and CDR2 is SVGIG (reference sequence). Trimming left V 5 bases short and J 0 bases short, with 5 bases between. CDR3 length: 11 amino acids. CDR3 sequence: CAWGTSYEQYF. The CDR3 nucleotides read TGTGCCTGGGGGACCTCCTACGAGCAGTACTTC.

Notes on this clone: A clone one base away is much larger, so this may be a read error. V gene TRBV20-1 combines with J gene TRBJ2-5; D remains unclear. The CDR3 has 9 residues. Germline CDR1 DFQATT, CDR2 SNEGSKA (reference sequence). CDR3 DNA sequence: TGCAGGGTGGTAGAGACCCAGTACTTC. It specifies CRVVETQYF.

Regarding this clone: One end of the junction fails to match germline, which may point to a read error. The CDR3 DNA reads TGTGCCATCAGCTCCCGAGCGTCCCACGAGCAGTACTTC. It specifies CAISSRASHEQYF. V usage is TRBV11-3 and J usage is TRBJ2-7; D is undetermined. The CDR3 runs to 13 residues. CDR1 and CDR2 from the germline V gene are SGHNT and YENEEA.

This clone was seen at least ten times. The chain couples TRBV9 to TRBJ2-5; no definite D call. V shed 0 bases and J shed 4 bases, with 4 bases lying between them. Germline V gene lookup returns CDR1 SGDLS and CDR2 YYNGEE. This CDR3 has 12 amino acids. The CDR3, as DNA: TGTGCCAGCAGCGTAGCGGGAGAGACCCAGTACTTC. Translating gives CASSVAGETQYF.

This chain uses TRBV30 with TRBJ1-3; D is undetermined. The CDR3 loop spans 14 amino acids. Germline CDR1 reads GTSNPN; CDR2 reads SVGIG (reference sequence). V shed 2 bases and J shed 2 bases, with 10 bases lying between them. The DNA for the CDR3 is TGTGCCTGGAGTTCCGGCCCTCCTGGAAACACCATATATTTT. Translation gives CAWSSGPPGNTIYF.

This chain connects TRBV20-1 to TRBJ2-7; 9 positions agree with TRBD1. Germline V gene sequence: CDR1 DFQATT, CDR2 SNEGSKA (reference sequence). CDR3 length: 14 residues. The V and J ends lost 1 base and 4 bases, in that order; junction bases with no gene match: 5. The chain's CDR3 is CSARAPGQGYEQYF. Here the CDR3 DNA reads TGCAGTGCTAGAGCTCCGGGACAGGGATACGAGCAGTACTTC.

This clone was seen a handful of times. The chain uses TRBV27 and TRBJ1-2, with TRBD1 as a possible D gene (5 bases). Germline V lookup: CDR1 MNHEY, CDR2 SMNVEV (reference sequence). Deletions cut 7 bases from V and 5 bases from J, with 20 bases between. The CDR3 consists of 15 residues. The CDR3 DNA follows: TGTGCCAGCATCCAGGGAAATAGGGTGGCGTATGGCTACACCTTC. Amino acids: CASIQGNRVAYGYTF.

This rearrangement joins TRBV12-3 or TRBV12-4 to TRBJ1-2, with 8 positions matching TRBD1. The junction had 11 bases not matched to a gene; V was cut back by 7 bases and J by 4 bases. CDR3 length: 15 residues. In DNA, the CDR3 is TGTGCCAGCACCAGAGGACAGGGCAGTACCTATGGCTACACCTTC. Translation: CASTRGQGSTYGYTF.

The chain has TRBV4-1 and TRBJ1-1; D not certain. Trimming removed 0 bases from V and 1 base from J, with 3 bases in between. The CDR3 loop spans 13 amino acids. CDR1 and CDR2 (germline): MGHRA, YSYEKL. For the CDR3, the DNA is TGCGCCAGCAGCCAAGATCCGAACACTGAAGCTTTCTTT. Translating it yields CASSQDPNTEAFF.

The table lists this clone with many counts. The V call is TRBV6-1, the J call TRBJ1-4; 7 nucleotides agree with TRBD1. CDR1 and CDR2 from the germline V gene are MNHNS and SASEGT. The CDR3 has 17 amino acids. After removal of 6 bases from V and 7 bases from J, the junction contained 17 bases not matched to a gene. Written as DNA, the CDR3 is TGTGCCAGCAGCCCGAATAAGGACAGGCGCCACGGTGAAAAACTGTTTTTT. Protein: CASSPNKDRRHGEKLFF.

The V gene is TRBV12-3 or TRBV12-4, the J gene TRBJ2-2; D perhaps matches TRBD1 (6 bases). V was shortened by 6 bases and J by 2 bases, with 13 bases between the two germline ends. The CDR3 is 15 amino acids. The CDR3 DNA reads as TGTGCCAGCAGGGCGCAGGACAGAAACACCGGGGAGCTGTTTTTT. Translation: CASRAQDRNTGELFF.

This clone was observed many times. The chain recombines TRBV6-4 with TRBJ2-3, with TRBD2 matching over 9 bases. Germline V gives CDR1 MRHNA, CDR2 SNTAGT. Trimming removed 7 bases from V and 3 bases from J; junction bases left unmatched: 11. This CDR3 region has 16 residues. The CDR3 nucleotides read TGTGCCAGCACCCAAGATAGCGGGAGAGGAACAGATACGCAGTATTTT. Amino acid sequence: CASTQDSGRGTDTQYF.

The rearrangement joins TRBV7-9 to TRBJ1-6; D ambiguous. The V gene lost 1 base and the J gene lost 9 bases, with 13 bases spanning the gap. The CDR3 totals 15 residues. Germline lookup yields CDR1 SEHNR and CDR2 FQNEAQ (reference sequence). CDR3 loop: CASSLDAVWSSPLHF. For the CDR3, the DNA is TGTGCCAGCAGCTTAGACGCGGTCTGGAGTTCACCCCTCCACTTT.

The chain carries TRBV6-1 and TRBJ2-2; a weak D match, TRBD2 (6 bases). V was cut by 7 bases and J by 8 bases, with 20 bases left in between. Per germline, CDR1 MNHNS and CDR2 SASEGT. CDR3 length: 15 residues. The CDR3 loop reads CASIRVAAGSGELFF. CDR3 coding DNA: TGTGCCAGCATTAGGGTAGCGGCAGGATCGGGGGAGCTGTTTTTT.

By sample fraction, this clone is medium-sized. V is TRBV5-1 and J is TRBJ1-3; weak D call: TRBD1 (6 bases). Trimming shortened V by 0 bases and J by 2 bases, and 9 bases separated the two germline ends. Germline V gene data show CDR1 as SGHRS and CDR2 as YFSETQ. The CDR3 covers 15 residues. The CDR3 sequence: CASSLVGAPGNTIYF. DNA for the CDR3: TGCGCCAGCAGCTTGGTGGGGGCGCCTGGAAACACCATATATTTT.

This clone was counted at least ten times. V is TRBV2 and J is TRBJ2-1, with 10 bases fitting TRBD2. The germline gives CDR1 SNHLY, CDR2 FYNNEI. This CDR3 region has 15 residues. With 1 base clipped from V and 9 bases from J, the junction kept 6 bases outside the gene matches. The CDR3 reads CASSEGLAGEVEQFF. DNA for the CDR3: TGTGCCAGCAGTGAAGGCCTAGCGGGAGAGGTTGAGCAGTTCTTC.

In its sample, this clone is medium-sized (0.01 to 0.1%). The chain links TRBV27 to TRBJ2-2; perhaps D is TRBD1 or TRBD2 (5 bases each). The CDR3 has 14 amino acids. The V and J ends lost 3 bases and 7 bases respectively, with 12 bases between them. CDR1 and CDR2 from the germline V gene are MNHEY and SMNVEV (reference sequence). The CDR3 here is CASSFQGPRGELFF. The DNA of the CDR3 is TGTGCCAGCAGTTTCCAGGGACCACGCGGGGAGCTGTTTTTT.

This chain joins TRBV11-1 and TRBJ1-1; unclear D gene. The V end lost 2 bases, the J end lost 1 base, and 5 bases lay between the germline ends. Germline V lookup: CDR1 SGHAT, CDR2 FQDESV (reference sequence). The CDR3 has 13 residues. CDR3 protein: CASSLFSNTEAFF. Here the CDR3 DNA reads TGTGCCAGCAGCTTATTTTCGAACACTGAAGCTTTCTTT.

Many counts were recorded for this clone. The J gene is TRBJ1-1, the V gene TRBV6-4; D possibly corresponds to TRBD1 (5 bases). CDR3 size: 13 residues. CDR1 and CDR2 from the germline V gene are MRHNA and SNTAGT. Trimming removed 3 bases from V and 0 bases from J, with 5 bases in between. The CDR3: CASSEDMNTEAFF. The CDR3 region has the DNA TGTGCCAGCAGTGAGGACATGAACACTGAAGCTTTCTTT.

CDR3 in DNA: TGTGCCAGCAGCCAAGATTTAGGACGGTCCTACGAGCAGTACTTC. It translates to CASSQDLGRSYEQYF. The gene calls are TRBV3-1 and TRBJ2-7; no clear D. Germline CDR1 and CDR2: LGHDT and YNNKEL (reference sequence). CDR3 size: 15 residues. V was clipped by 0 bases and J by 1 base, with 10 bases between them.

This chain joins TRBV28 and TRBJ2-7, with TRBD2 matching 10 bases. J gave up 2 bases and V 7 bases, and 8 bases lay outside the gene matches. CDR1 and CDR2 from the germline V gene are MDHEN and SYDVKM. The CDR3 is 15 residues long. The CDR3 spells CASTSWTSGTYEQYF. CDR3 DNA sequence: TGTGCCAGCACGTCCTGGACTAGCGGCACCTACGAGCAGTACTTC.

Judged by abundance, this clone is medium-sized. The genes are TRBV27 and TRBJ2-7, with D uncertain. The CDR3 is 14 residues long. Per germline, CDR1 MNHEY and CDR2 SMNVEV (reference sequence). The ends were cut back, 6 bases at V and 0 bases at J, with 12 bases in the middle. The CDR3 here is CASRGGMSSYEQYF. For the CDR3, the DNA is TGTGCCAGCAGAGGTGGGATGAGCTCCTACGAGCAGTACTTC.

This clone was counted many times. The sample holds other DNA sequences that translate to the same CDR3. The chain carries TRBV5-1 and TRBJ2-7, with D perhaps matching TRBD2 (6 bases). Germline V gene data show CDR1 as SGHRS and CDR2 as YFSETQ. The CDR3 runs to 18 residues. Trimming shortened V by 1 base and J by 7 bases, and 27 bases separated the two germline ends. The CDR3 DNA reads as TGCGCCAGCAGCTTGATGGAGAGGCTAGCAGGAGGGGTTGTGGAGCAGTACTTC. Translation gives CASSLMERLAGGVVEQYF.

This clone came up a few times. A junction boundary mismatches the germline segment, possibly from a read error. The rearrangement links TRBV6-4 to TRBJ2-5; 8 bases line up with TRBD2. CDR1 is MRHNA and CDR2 is SNTAGT in the germline V gene. This CDR3 region has 18 residues. The CDR3 coding sequence is TGTGCCAGCAGCCGAACCCCCTCCCTGAGCGGGAGAGGGGAGACCAAGTACTTC. The encoded protein is CASSRTPSLSGRGETKYF.

Sample share makes this clone medium-sized. The CDR3 here is CASSFPAGILTPPYEQYF. In DNA, the CDR3 is TGCGCCAGCAGCTTTCCGGCAGGGATTCTTACCCCCCCCTACGAGCAGTACTTC. The genes are TRBV4-1 and TRBJ2-7; possibly TRBD1 for D (5 bases). Germline values: CDR1 MGHRA, CDR2 YSYEKL. Trimming removed 5 bases from V and 2 bases from J, with 25 bases in between. The CDR3 is made up of 18 amino acids.

This clone has just a few counts. As the CDR3 is not closed by the conserved phenylalanine or tryptophan, this likely results from a read error. This chain connects TRBV2 to TRBJ1-1; TRBD1 aligns across 10 bases. In germline, CDR1 is SNHLY, CDR2 FYNNEI. The junction had 6 bases not matched to a gene; V was cut back by 4 bases and J by 7 bases. There are 14 residues in the CDR3. This chain's CDR3 is CASSAGQGWIEAFS. The CDR3 region has the DNA TGTGCCAGCAGTGCGGGACAGGGGTGGATTGAAGCTTTCTCT.

This clone was seen a few times. The chain carries TRBV6-9 and TRBJ1-5, with TRBD1 matching 7 bases. This CDR3 is 16 amino acids long. The V segment lost 5 bases and the J segment 2 bases; nucleotides outside the gene matches: 9. CDR1 MNHGY and CDR2 SVAAGI come from the germline V gene. Here the CDR3 reads CASSKEQGFGNQPQHF. The DNA for the CDR3 is TGTGCCAGCAGTAAGGAACAGGGGTTCGGCAATCAGCCCCAGCATTTT.

This clone was seen once. The chain is built from TRBV20-1 and TRBJ2-2; TRBD2 matches at 10 bases. The CDR3 consists of 14 residues. Trimming cost V 4 bases and J 6 bases; bases outside gene matches: 5. CDR1 is DFQATT, CDR2 SNEGSKA, per germline (reference sequence). The CDR3, as DNA: TGCAGTGCTACAGCGGGAGGGCCCTCCGGGGAGCTGTTTTTT. Amino acids: CSATAGGPSGELFF.